The present TCR beta chain was sequenced within a study of human T cells and chemical hapten exposure. Whole-study results and caveats: The study found expanded TCRs formed significantly more large CDR3 similarity clusters than controls.

Time point specified: pre-sensitization, week 0. The treatment here: therapeutic diphenylcyclopropenone sensitization with weekly scalp DPC. Unfractionated whole blood yielded the extracted total RNA. Germline V lookup: CDR1 SGHTA, CDR2 FQGNSA. Between the trimmed V and J ends, which lost 2 bases and 4 bases, there was a span of 22 bases. The CDR3 extends over 18 amino acids. TCRdb re-called the RACE reads through MiXCR, storing one row per CDR3 protein. The sample includes about 120,000 distinct CDR3 sequences, about 13% of them seen just once. This clonotype was found a few times. What it recognizes is unknown.

This rearrangement joins TRBV7-2 to TRBJ2-3; TRBD1 or TRBD2 may be the D gene (6 bases each). The source material was whole blood, sampled in connection with sensitization to the hapten diphenylcyclopropenone (DPC). This TCR came from a woman between 18 and 29 years old with alopecia areata. Some clones in this sample may be carry-over from other donors' samples. The CDR3 protein is CASSLSFSGGGFSDTQYF. In DNA form, the CDR3 reads TGTGCCAGCAGCTTATCCTTTTCAGGAGGGGGGTTCTCAGATACGCAGTATTTT.